Listed here is a single T cell receptor (beta chain). Trimming removed 4 bases from V and 7 bases from J; junction bases left unmatched: 8. Germline CDR1 and CDR2: SGHRS and YFSETQ. This CDR3 contains 15 residues. Seattle participants joined during active infection and were tracked over time. Authors' analysis steps: The assay estimated nucleated cells by amplifying reference gene primers. The protocol was immunoSEQ multiplex PCR, while the TCRdb copy is restricted to in-frame clones and leaves out a portion. From that table come the V and J calls and clone size; the DNA was used to work out D and trimming. Among about 240,000 clones, 81% were seen once, and the ten largest hold around 7.2%. The source of the sample is a study of blood T cell repertoires in COVID-19. Overall study: Specimens from acute and convalescent COVID-19 originated in the United States, Italy and Spain.

What was sequenced was peripheral blood. The chain joins TRBV5-1 to TRBJ2-1, with 10 nucleotides matching TRBD2. The sequence was collected from a woman older than 75 with COVID-19, enrolled during active disease. Here the CDR3 reads CASSPASGRANEQFF. CDR3 bases: TGCGCCAGCAGCCCTGCTAGCGGGAGAGCAAATGAGCAGTTCTTC.